Listed below are T cell receptor beta chains from one sample, sequenced in a study of blood T cell repertoires in COVID-19. Profiled with immunoSEQ multiplex PCR; TCRdb holds only in-frame clones, not every one. Of approximately 180,000 clones listed, around 85% are singletons. Sequencing was performed on peripheral blood. These receptors all stem from a man in his fifties or sixties with acute or convalescent COVID-19. CDR3s include the opening cysteine and the closing phenylalanine or tryptophan. The D gene is left open where the match is weak. Where a row states a size, it is once, few, many or the class of an expanded clone; other rows omit it.

14	.	TRBV7-2	.	TRBJ2-1	TGTGCCAGCAGCCTGAACCGGGACTTCAATGAGCAGTTCTTC	CASSLNRDFNEQFF
15	.	TRBV7-3	.	TRBJ2-3	TGTGCCAGCAGCCCTAGTTCGGCGAGCACAGATACGCAGTATTTT	CASSPSSASTDTQYF
14	.	TRBV27	.	TRBJ2-5	TGTGCCAGCAGCACAACAGAGAAACAAGAGACCCAGTACTTC	CASSTTEKQETQYF
15	.	TRBV7-2	TRBD2	TRBJ2-1	TGTGCCAGCAGACCTGCTAGCGGGAGGGCCAATGAGCAGTTCTTC	CASRPASGRANEQFF
16	.	TRBV29-1	TRBD1	TRBJ2-3	TGCAGCGTTGAAGGGGGGACAGGGGTGTCCACAGATACGCAGTATTTT	CSVEGGTGVSTDTQYF
14	.	TRBV5-1	.	TRBJ1-1	TGCGCCAGCAGCTTAACAGGCTTGAACACTGAAGCTTTCTTT	CASSLTGLNTEAFF
13	.	TRBV5-4	.	TRBJ2-5	TGTGCCAGCAGCTGGGCGGGGCGAGAGACCCAGTACTTC	CASSWAGRETQYF
12	.	TRBV7-9	.	TRBJ1-1	TGTGCCCTAGTCGAGGTCCGGAGTGAAGCTTTCTTT	CALVEVRSEAFF
14	.	TRBV3-1/TRBV3-2	TRBD1	TRBJ1-2	TGTGCCAGCAGCCTCGGCAGGGGGCTCTATGGCTACACCTTC	CASSLGRGLYGYTF
12	.	TRBV24-1	.	TRBJ2-5	TGTGCCACCTCGTTAAGGGGCGAGACCCAGTACTTC	CATSLRGETQYF
14	.	TRBV19	TRBD1	TRBJ1-2	TGTGCCAGTAGTATCGGGACAGCGCGATATGGCTACACCTTC	CASSIGTARYGYTF
12	.	TRBV24-1	.	TRBJ2-2	TGTGCCACCGCTCCGAGGACCGGGGAGCTGTTTTTT	CATAPRTGELFF
19	.	TRBV28	TRBD2	TRBJ2-7	TGTGCCAGCAGTTTCAGCTTTACTAGCGGGAGGGTAATCACCTACGAGCAGTACTTC	CASSFSFTSGRVITYEQYF
14	.	TRBV28	TRBD2	TRBJ2-5	TGTGCCAGCAGTTTTGGCCTAGCGGAAGAGACCCAGTACTTC	CASSFGLAEETQYF
14	.	TRBV18	TRBD1	TRBJ1-4	TGTGCCAGCTCACCCGGGACAGGTGATGAAAAACTGTTTTTT	CASSPGTGDEKLFF
14	.	TRBV5-4	TRBD2	TRBJ2-1	TGTGCCAGCAGCCCCCCTAGCGGGGGAAATGAGCAGTTCTTC	CASSPPSGGNEQFF
21	.	TRBV24-1	TRBD1	TRBJ2-3	TGTGCCACCAGTGATTTGCCCCCGGGTTTAAAGTGGGACAGGGGAACAGATACGCAGTATTTT	CATSDLPPGLKWDRGTDTQYF
15	.	TRBV27	.	TRBJ2-6	TGTGCCAGCAGTCAAGGGAGGAGGCGGGCCAACGTCCTGACTTTC	CASSQGRRRANVLTF
13	.	TRBV18	TRBD2	TRBJ2-1	TGTGCCAGCTCACCAGGGAGACTAGCGGAGCAGTTCTTC	CASSPGRLAEQFF
14	.	TRBV2	TRBD2	TRBJ2-2	TGTGCCAGCATCAGCGGGAGGGCCGCCGGGGAGCTGTTTTTT	CASISGRAAGELFF
14	.	TRBV28	.	TRBJ1-2	TGTGCCAGCAGTACACCGGGACACGGCTATGGCTACACCTTC	CASSTPGHGYGYTF
12	.	TRBV5-1	.	TRBJ2-4	TGCGCCAGCAGCGCAGGGGGGAACATTCAGTACTTC	CASSAGGNIQYF
13	.	TRBV27	.	TRBJ1-1	TGTGCCAGCAGTTTATGGCAGGCAGGTGAAGCTTTCTTT	CASSLWQAGEAFF
16	once	TRBV19	.	TRBJ1-5	TGTGCCAGTAGTATAGAGGGCAGAGGGAGCAATCAGCCCCAGCATTTT	CASSIEGRGSNQPQHF